A selection of T cell receptor beta chains follows, all from one sample in a study of T-cell memory formation after mild COVID-19. TCRdb independently ran MiXCR on the 5' RACE reads; one entry per CDR3 protein. The sample shows approximately 240,000 distinct CDR3 sequences, approximately 16% of them seen only once. The sequenced material came from PBMCs or a T cell subset sorted from them (not recorded which). The receptor source for this set is a man between 18 and 29 years old who had mild COVID-19 (a few samples of this study predate the infection). Cell type and time point are not known. Each CDR3 is given with its conserved first and last residue. A D gene is named only where the DNA matches it firmly. A clone size is listed for some rows: how often the clone was seen (once, few, many), or a class if it is expanded.

abundance	d_gene	j_gene	v_gene	CDR3aa	CDR3nt
NA	NA	TRBJ2-2	TRBV7-9	CASSFSHGELFF	TGTGCCAGCAGCTTTTCGCACGGGGAGCTGTTTTTT
many	TRBD2	TRBJ2-1	TRBV7-9	CASSLSSGYNEQFF	TGTGCCAGCAGCTTATCTAGCGGATACAATGAGCAGTTCTTC
few	NA	TRBJ1-2	TRBV12-3/TRBV12-4	CASNAGPGDYGYTF	TGTGCCAGCAACGCTGGCCCGGGGGACTATGGCTACACCTTC
many	NA	TRBJ1-1	TRBV2	CASGGAEAFF	TGTGCGAGTGGTGGCGCTGAAGCTTTCTTT
NA	TRBD1	TRBJ1-1	TRBV7-2	CASSYNSGTVYTEAFF	TGTGCCAGCAGCTACAATTCCGGGACAGTATACACTGAAGCTTTCTTT
many	NA	TRBJ2-7	TRBV20-1	CSASTGSHLYEQYF	TGCAGTGCCTCTACCGGGTCCCACTTATACGAGCAGTACTTC
NA	NA	TRBJ1-5	TRBV7-2	CASSLARDAYSNQPQHF	TGTGCCAGCAGCTTAGCCCGGGATGCATATAGCAATCAGCCCCAGCATTTT
NA	NA	TRBJ2-5	TRBV4-2	CASSQEEGKTQYF	TGTGCCAGCAGCCAAGAGGAAGGCAAGACCCAGTACTTC
NA	NA	TRBJ1-1	TRBV28	CASSDEFTEAFF	TGTGCCAGCAGTGATGAGTTCACTGAAGCTTTCTTT
NA	NA	TRBJ2-6	TRBV5-1	CASSPSWGANVLTF	TGCGCCAGCAGCCCCTCTTGGGGGGCCAACGTCCTGACTTTC
NA	NA	TRBJ2-5	TRBV7-9	CASRGWGETQYF	TGTGCCAGCAGGGGCTGGGGGGAGACCCAGTACTTC
NA	NA	TRBJ2-5	TRBV7-2	CASSLGGVPSEETQYF	TGTGCCAGCAGCTTAGGCGGGGTACCCTCGGAAGAGACCCAGTACTTC
NA	NA	TRBJ1-6	TRBV5-1	CASGLRTAHNSPLHF	TGCGCCAGCGGACTAAGGACAGCCCATAATTCACCCCTCCACTTT
few	NA	TRBJ1-5	TRBV20-1	CSARAAEGNQPQHF	TGCAGTGCTAGAGCCGCAGAAGGCAATCAGCCCCAGCATTTT
NA	TRBD1	TRBJ2-3	TRBV7-2	CATGRGTASTDTQYF	TGTGCCACCGGAAGAGGGACAGCTAGCACAGATACGCAGTATTTT
NA	NA	TRBJ1-6	TRBV12-3/TRBV12-4	CASSWDGDSPLHF	TGTGCCAGCAGTTGGGATGGGGACTCACCCCTCCACTTT